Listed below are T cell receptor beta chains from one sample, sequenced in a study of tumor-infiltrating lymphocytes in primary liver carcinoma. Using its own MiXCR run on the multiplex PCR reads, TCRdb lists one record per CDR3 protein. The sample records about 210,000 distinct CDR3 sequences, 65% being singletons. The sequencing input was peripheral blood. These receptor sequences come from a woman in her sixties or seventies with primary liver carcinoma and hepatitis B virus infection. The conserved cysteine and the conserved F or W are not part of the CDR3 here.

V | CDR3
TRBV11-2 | ANSFGGTGTPQY
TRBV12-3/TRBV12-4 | ASSLVAAAKNEQF
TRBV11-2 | ASSSAGTGTYGYT
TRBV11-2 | ASSLGLLDFNEQF
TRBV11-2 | ASSPAYFGSSGSHNEQF
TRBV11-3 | PSSFSGEQF
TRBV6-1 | ASRYSNEKLF
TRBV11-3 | ASSSNPVGQVEQF
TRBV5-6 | ASSLSGRSLNEQF
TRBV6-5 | ASKTSAGGPRNEQF
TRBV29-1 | SVEGTGEQY
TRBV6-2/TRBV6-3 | ASSYSGTGTANTGELF
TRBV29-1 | SVPEGSHTEAF
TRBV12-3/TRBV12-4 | ANSLANTGELF
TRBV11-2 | ASSLVAARTHNEQF
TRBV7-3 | ASSLGVVGANVLT
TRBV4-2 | ASSQFENTEAS
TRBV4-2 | ASIQGQGSLSERLF
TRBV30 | AWSEDRVEIQY
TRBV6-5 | ASSYFQPGQGYYEQY
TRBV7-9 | ASIGGAKNVQY
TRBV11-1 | AGSKATGTEAF
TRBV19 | ASSIGQGSTEAF
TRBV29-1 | SVEAEDAETQY
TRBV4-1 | ASSPKAEAYEQY
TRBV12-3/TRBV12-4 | ASSATGYNSPLH
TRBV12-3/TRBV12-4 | ASSLDGSGNQPQH
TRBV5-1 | ASSLTLAGRGEQF
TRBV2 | VSNLLEDSTVYYEQY
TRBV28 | ASSFGGLHEQY
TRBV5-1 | ASSSTPTDPYEQY
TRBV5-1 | ASSLSRDYEQY
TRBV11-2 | ASSLCSGIADAQY
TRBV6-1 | ASSEEAPGTGLDEQF
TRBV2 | ASSEWGQDGYT
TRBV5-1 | ASSLRPTSGELF
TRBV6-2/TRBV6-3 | ASSYSQNTEAF
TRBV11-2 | ASSGVYYTEAF
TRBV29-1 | SVSRDTDTQY
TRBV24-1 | ATSDTGQTAYNEQF
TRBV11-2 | ASSSPWGRNSPLH
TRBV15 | ATSLRQISEQY
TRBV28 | ASGPTPGDPTSNSYEQY
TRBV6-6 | ASSYGGGESNQPQH
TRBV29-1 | SVVVPGAGELF
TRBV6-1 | ASSPDRGKLF
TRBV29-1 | SVDRGSRSYNEQF
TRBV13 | ASSLGGTSGTYYEQY
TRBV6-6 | ASSQGQLNTEAF
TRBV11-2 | AGSTVYYTEAF
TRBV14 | ASSQEQGGAETQY